This T cell receptor (beta chain) appears in the sequencing data of a study of T cells after yellow fever vaccination. About the study: When fractions had low cell numbers, they were prepared with SMART-Seq v4 Ultra Low Input. Study conclusions and caveats: At 95% to 97% for CD4 and around 91% for CD8, most primary-vaccination clones showed up again after the booster. Clonotype sharing between CD4 and CD8 compartments was small.

Making TCR cDNA involved 5'RACE template switching, which added UMIs and a universal primer site. TCRdb analysed the 5' RACE reads with MiXCR anew, one entry per CDR3 protein. The sample consists of a few hundred thousand distinct CDR3 sequences, under 5% of them appearing once. Unmatched junction bases numbered 2, after V lost 3 bases and J lost 3 bases. The CDR3 sequence is 15 residues long. Looked up from germline, CDR1 is SGHAT and CDR2 is FQDESV (reference sequence). This clonotype was recorded at least ten times. The antigen is unknown. The V gene is TRBV11-1, the J gene TRBJ2-3; 11 bases are a match to TRBD2. The material sequenced was PBMCs, taken 5 days after the yellow fever booster vaccination. This TCR came from a man aged 18 to 29 who received the YFV17D yellow fever vaccine. CDR3 sequence: CASSFPSGGTDTQYF. CDR3 nucleotides: TGTGCCAGCAGCTTCCCTAGCGGGGGGACAGATACGCAGTATTTT.